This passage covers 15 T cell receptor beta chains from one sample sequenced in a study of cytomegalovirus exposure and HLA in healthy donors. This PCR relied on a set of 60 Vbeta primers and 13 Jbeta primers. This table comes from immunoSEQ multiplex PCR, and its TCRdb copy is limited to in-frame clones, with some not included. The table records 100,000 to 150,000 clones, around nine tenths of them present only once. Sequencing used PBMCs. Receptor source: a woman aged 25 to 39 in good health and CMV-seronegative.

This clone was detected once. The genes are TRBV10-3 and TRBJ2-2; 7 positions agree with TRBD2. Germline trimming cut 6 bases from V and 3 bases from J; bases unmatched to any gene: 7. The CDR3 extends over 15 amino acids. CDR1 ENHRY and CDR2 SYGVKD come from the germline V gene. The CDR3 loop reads CAIRGGGVYTGELFF. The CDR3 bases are TGTGCCATCAGGGGCGGGGGAGTCTACACCGGGGAGCTGTTTTTT.

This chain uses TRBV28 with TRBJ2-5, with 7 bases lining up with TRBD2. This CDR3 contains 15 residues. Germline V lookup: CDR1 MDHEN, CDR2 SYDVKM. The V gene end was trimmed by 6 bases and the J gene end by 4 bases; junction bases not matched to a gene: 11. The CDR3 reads CASSSGGGGSETQYF. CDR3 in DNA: TGTGCCAGCAGCAGCGGAGGCGGGGGATCAGAGACCCAGTACTTC.

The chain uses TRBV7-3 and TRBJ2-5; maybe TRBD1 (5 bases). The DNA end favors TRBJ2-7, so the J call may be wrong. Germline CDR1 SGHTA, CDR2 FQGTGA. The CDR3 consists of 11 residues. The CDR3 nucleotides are TGTGCCAGCGGGGCCCTTTACGAGCAGTACTTC. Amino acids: CASGALYEQYF.

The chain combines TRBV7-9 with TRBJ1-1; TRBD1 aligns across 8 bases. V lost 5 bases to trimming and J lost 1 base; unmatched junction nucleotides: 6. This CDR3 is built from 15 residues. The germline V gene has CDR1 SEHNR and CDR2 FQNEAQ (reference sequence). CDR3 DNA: TGTGCCAGCAGCCCCAGGACAGGGAGGAACACTGAAGCTTTCTTT. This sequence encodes CASSPRTGRNTEAFF. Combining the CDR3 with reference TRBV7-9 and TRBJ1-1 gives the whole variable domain DTGVSQNPRHKITKRGQNVTFRCDPISEHNRLYWYRQTLGQGPEFLTYFQNEAQLEKSRLLSDRFSAERPKGSFSTLEIQRTEQGDSAMYLCASSPRTGRNTEAFFGQGTRLTVV.

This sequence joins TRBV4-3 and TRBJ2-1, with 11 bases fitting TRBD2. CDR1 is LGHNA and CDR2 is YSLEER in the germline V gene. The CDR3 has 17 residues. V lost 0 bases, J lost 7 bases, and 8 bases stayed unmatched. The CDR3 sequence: CASSQEGLAGGPNEQFF. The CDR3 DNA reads TGCGCCAGCAGCCAAGAAGGATTAGCGGGAGGGCCTAATGAGCAGTTCTTC.

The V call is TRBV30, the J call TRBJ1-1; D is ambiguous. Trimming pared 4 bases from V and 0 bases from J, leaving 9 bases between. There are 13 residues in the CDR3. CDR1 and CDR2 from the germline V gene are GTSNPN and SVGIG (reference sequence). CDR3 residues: CAWKVVVNTEAFF. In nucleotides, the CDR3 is TGTGCCTGGAAAGTAGTGGTGAACACTGAAGCTTTCTTT.

This chain's CDR3 is CSVVDRGNTEAFF. Written as DNA, the CDR3 is TGCAGCGTTGTAGATAGAGGGAACACTGAAGCTTTCTTT. The chain uses TRBV29-1 and TRBJ1-1; D ambiguous. The CDR3 spans 13 residues. The germline V gene has CDR1 SQVTM and CDR2 ANQGSEA. V shed 4 bases and J shed 1 base, with 10 bases lying between them.

The CDR3 region has the DNA TGTGCCAGCAGCCAAGATGGAGCGGGAGGGCCTAAATACGAGCAGTACTTC. Amino acid sequence: CASSQDGAGGPKYEQYF. The chain couples TRBV4-2 to TRBJ2-7, with 10 bases that match TRBD2. The germline CDR1 and CDR2 sequences are LGHNA and YNFKEQ. The CDR3 sequence is 17 residues long. Trimming cost V 0 bases and J 4 bases; bases outside gene matches: 9.

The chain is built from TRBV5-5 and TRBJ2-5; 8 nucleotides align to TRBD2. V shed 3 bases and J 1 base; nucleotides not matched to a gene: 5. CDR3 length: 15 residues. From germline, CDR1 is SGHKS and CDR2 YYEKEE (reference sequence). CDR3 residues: CASSYQTSVQETQYF. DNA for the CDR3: TGTGCCAGCAGCTATCAGACTAGCGTCCAAGAGACCCAGTACTTC.

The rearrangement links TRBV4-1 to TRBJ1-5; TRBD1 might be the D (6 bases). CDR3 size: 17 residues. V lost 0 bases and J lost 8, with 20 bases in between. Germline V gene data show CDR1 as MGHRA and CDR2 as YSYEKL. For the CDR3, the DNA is TGCGCCAGCAGCCAAGACTCGCAGGGGCCGACGAGCGAGCCCCAGCATTTT. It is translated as CASSQDSQGPTSEPQHF.

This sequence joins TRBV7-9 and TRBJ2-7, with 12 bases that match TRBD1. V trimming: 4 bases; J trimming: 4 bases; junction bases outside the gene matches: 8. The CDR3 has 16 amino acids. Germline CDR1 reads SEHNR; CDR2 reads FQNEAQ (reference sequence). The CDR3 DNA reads TGTGCCAGCAGCTACCCAGGGACAGGGGGCAGTTACGAGCAGTACTTC. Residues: CASSYPGTGGSYEQYF.

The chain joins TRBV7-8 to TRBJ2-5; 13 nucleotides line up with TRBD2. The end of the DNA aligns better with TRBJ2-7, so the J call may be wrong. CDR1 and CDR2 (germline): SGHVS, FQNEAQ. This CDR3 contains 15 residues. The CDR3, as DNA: TGTGCCAGCAGCTTAGGGACTAGCGGGGGCCACGAGCAGTACTTC. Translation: CASSLGTSGGHEQYF.

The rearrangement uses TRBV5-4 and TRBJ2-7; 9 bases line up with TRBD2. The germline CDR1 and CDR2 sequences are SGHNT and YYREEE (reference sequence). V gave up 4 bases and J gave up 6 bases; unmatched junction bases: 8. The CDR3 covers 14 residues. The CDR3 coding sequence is TGTGCCAGCAGCCCCGGGACTAGCCGGTGCGAGCAGTACTTC. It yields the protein CASSPGTSRCEQYF.

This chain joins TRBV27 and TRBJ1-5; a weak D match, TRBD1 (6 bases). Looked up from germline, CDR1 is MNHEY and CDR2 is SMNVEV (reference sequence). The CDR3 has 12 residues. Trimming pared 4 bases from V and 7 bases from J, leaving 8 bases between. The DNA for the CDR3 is TGTGCCAGCAGTTCACAGGGACAGCCCCAGCATTTT. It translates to CASSSQGQPQHF.

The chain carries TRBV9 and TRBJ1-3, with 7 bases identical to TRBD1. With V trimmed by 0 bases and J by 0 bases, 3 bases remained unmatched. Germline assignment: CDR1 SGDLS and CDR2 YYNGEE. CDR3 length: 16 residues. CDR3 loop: CASSVEGTASGNTIYF. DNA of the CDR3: TGTGCCAGCAGCGTAGAAGGGACAGCCTCTGGAAACACCATATATTTT.